The 10 T cell receptor beta chains given below trace back to one sample, sequenced in a study of blood T cell repertoires in COVID-19 (TCRdb year 2020). Library preparation was by the immunoSEQ multiplex PCR assay. TCRdb re-hosts the immuneACCESS table, in-frame sequences only. Its copies lack some clones; in the studies checked, an unresolved V gene accounts for under half of them, and the cause for the rest is not known. In this sample the table shows around 170,000 clones, 70% to 90% of which occur a single time. The top ten constitute about 7% of the sample. Sequencing was performed on peripheral blood. Source of these receptors: a man in his fifties or sixties with active or convalescent COVID-19.

This chain links TRBV7-2 with TRBJ2-5; 11 bases fit TRBD1. Germline loops: CDR1 SGHTA, CDR2 FQGNSA. This CDR3 comprises 15 residues. V lost 1 base and J lost 6; bases outside the gene matches: 4. This CDR3 reads CASSLGTGGEKTQYF. The CDR3 DNA follows: TGTGCCAGCAGCTTAGGGACAGGGGGCGAGAAGACCCAGTACTTC.

The gene calls are TRBV3-1 (or the pseudogene TRBV3-2) and TRBJ1-1; D may be TRBD1 (5 bases). Germline V lookup: CDR1 LGHDT, CDR2 YNNKEL (reference sequence). This CDR3 contains 14 residues. Trimming took 3 bases from V and 0 from J, leaving 8 bases between them. The CDR3 DNA is TGTGCCAGCAGCCAGCGGGGGATGAACACTGAAGCTTTCTTT. This gives the protein CASSQRGMNTEAFF.

The V call is TRBV15, the J call TRBJ2-7; D is possibly TRBD2 (5 bases). The V gene lost 0 bases and the J gene lost 2 bases, with 11 bases spanning the gap. The CDR3 is made up of 15 amino acids. CDR1 is LNHNV and CDR2 is YYDKDF in the germline V gene (reference sequence). The CDR3 reads CATSRDPGYTYEQYF. In DNA, the CDR3 is TGTGCCACCAGCAGAGATCCGGGGTACACCTACGAGCAGTACTTC.

The chain employs TRBV19 and TRBJ1-2; 8 bases agree with TRBD1. V trimming: 3 bases; J trimming: 7 bases; junction bases outside the gene matches: 16. The CDR3 totals 17 residues. Germline CDR1 reads LNHDA; CDR2 reads SQIVND (reference sequence). CDR3 sequence reads: CASSIRASGTGSGGYTF. The CDR3 DNA sequence: TGTGCCAGTAGTATCCGAGCCAGCGGGACAGGATCAGGTGGCTACACCTTC. The full variable domain, in which reference TRBV19 and TRBJ1-2 provide the parts outside the CDR3, is DGGITQSPKYLFRKEGQNVTLSCEQNLNHDAMYWYRQDPGQGLRLIYYSQIVNDFQKGDIAEGYSVSREKKESFPLTVTSAQKNPTAFYLCASSIRASGTGSGGYTFGSGTRLTVV.

This chain links TRBV7-3 with TRBJ1-1; D unresolved. Germline V CDR1 and CDR2: SGHTA, FQGTGA. The V and J ends lost 5 bases and 5 bases respectively, with 18 bases between them. This CDR3 is 15 amino acids long. CDR3 sequence reads: CASSPNSGLRTEAFF. Written as DNA, the CDR3 is TGTGCCAGCAGCCCCAACAGCGGGCTAAGGACTGAAGCTTTCTTT. Complete variable domain (other parts from reference TRBV7-3 and TRBJ1-1): GAGVSQTPSNKVTEKGKYVELRCDPISGHTALYWYRQSLGQGPEFLIYFQGTGAADDSGLPNDRFFAVRPEGSVSTLKIQRTERGDSAVYLCASSPNSGLRTEAFFGQGTRLTVV.

This clone is medium-sized within its sample. V gene TRBV4-3 combines with J gene TRBJ2-5; 9 positions agree with TRBD2. CDR3 size: 15 residues. Losses at the gene ends were 0 bases for V and 1 base for J; bases not matched to a gene: 0. Germline CDR1 is LGHNA and CDR2 is YSLEER. The CDR3 nucleotides are TGCGCCAGCAGCCAAGAGCGGGGGGGCCAAGAGACCCAGTACTTC. It translates to CASSQERGGQETQYF.

Worth noting for this clone: The germline gene is not matched at one end of the junction; a read error may be the cause. The chain uses TRBV27 and TRBJ2-1; 9 bases fit TRBD2. The V gene's germline CDR1 is MNHEY and CDR2 SMNVEV (reference sequence). The CDR3 consists of 11 residues. As DNA, the CDR3 is TGTGCCAGCAGTTTAACTAGCGGGTCCCTCTTC. Translation: CASSLTSGSLF.

V usage is TRBV24-1 and J usage is TRBJ1-6, with TRBD1 matching 8 bases. This CDR3 has 13 residues. V trimming: 6 bases; J trimming: 9 bases; junction bases outside the gene matches: 3. Germline CDR1 reads KGHDR; CDR2 reads SFDVKD. The DNA for the CDR3 is TGTGCCACCAGTCAGGGGGCTGGTTCACCCCTCCACTTT. It codes for CATSQGAGSPLHF.

The chain links TRBV28 to TRBJ2-3; D perhaps matches TRBD2 (5 bases). Germline V gene data show CDR1 as MDHEN and CDR2 as SYDVKM. V gave up 7 bases and J gave up 2 bases, with 16 bases separating them. The CDR3 contains 15 residues. DNA of the CDR3: TGTGCCAGCACCGTCTCGGGAAGCTTCACAGATACGCAGTATTTT. Protein product: CASTVSGSFTDTQYF.

The chain has TRBV7-2 and TRBJ2-5; weak D call: TRBD2 (6 bases). V dropped 5 bases and J dropped 5 bases, with 18 bases sitting between them. The germline V gene encodes CDR1 SGHTA and CDR2 FQGNSA. This CDR3 is built from 15 residues. The CDR3 is CASSPAGRFLETQYF. The CDR3 nucleotides read TGTGCCAGCAGCCCAGCAGGGAGGTTCCTGGAGACCCAGTACTTC.